This TCR beta chain was recorded in a study of cytomegalovirus exposure and HLA in healthy donors. Donors counted as nominally healthy when sampled, yet unrecorded immune exposures were likely. This PCR relied on a set of 60 Vbeta primers and 13 Jbeta primers. This table comes from immunoSEQ multiplex PCR, and its TCRdb copy is limited to in-frame clones, with some not included. The table shows approximately 120,000 clones, with more than 60% occurring only once. V was shortened by 7 bases and J by 3 bases, with 18 bases between the two germline ends. CDR1 and CDR2 from the germline V gene are SQVTM and ANQGSEA. The CDR3 covers 14 residues.

The source material was PBMCs. The TCR comes from a female donor in good health and CMV-seronegative. The rearrangement uses TRBV29-1 and TRBJ1-1, with D possibly TRBD1 on 5 matching bases. CDR3 sequence: CSGARGWGDTEAFF. For the CDR3, the DNA is TGCAGCGGCGCACGAGGGTGGGGGGACACTGAAGCTTTCTTT.